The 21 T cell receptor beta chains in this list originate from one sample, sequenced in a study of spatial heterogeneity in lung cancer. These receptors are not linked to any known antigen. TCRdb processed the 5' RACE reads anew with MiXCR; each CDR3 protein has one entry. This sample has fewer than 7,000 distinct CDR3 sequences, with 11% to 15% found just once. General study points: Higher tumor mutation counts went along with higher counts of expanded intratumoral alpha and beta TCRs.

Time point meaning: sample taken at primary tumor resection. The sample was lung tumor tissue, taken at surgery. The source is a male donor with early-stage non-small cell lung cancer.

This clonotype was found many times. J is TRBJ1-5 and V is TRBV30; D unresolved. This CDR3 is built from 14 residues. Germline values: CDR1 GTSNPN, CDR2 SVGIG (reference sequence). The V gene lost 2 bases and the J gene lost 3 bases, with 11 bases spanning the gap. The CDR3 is CAWSFVRVNQPQHF. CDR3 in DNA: TGTGCCTGGAGTTTTGTGCGCGTCAATCAGCCCCAGCATTTT.

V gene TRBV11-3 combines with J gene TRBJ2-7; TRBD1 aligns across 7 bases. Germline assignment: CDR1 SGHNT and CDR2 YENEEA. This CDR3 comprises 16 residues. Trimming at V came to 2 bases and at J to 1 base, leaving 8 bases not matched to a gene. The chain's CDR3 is CASSLKSGTVSYEQYF. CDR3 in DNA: TGTGCCAGCAGCTTAAAATCCGGGACAGTTTCCTACGAGCAGTACTTC.

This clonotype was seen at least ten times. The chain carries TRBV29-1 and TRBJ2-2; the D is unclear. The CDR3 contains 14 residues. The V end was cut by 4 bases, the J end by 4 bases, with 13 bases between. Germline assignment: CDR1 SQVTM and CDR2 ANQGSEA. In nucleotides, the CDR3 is TGCAGCGTTGTAACTCAAGGGCGCACCGGGGAGCTGTTTTTT. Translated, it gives CSVVTQGRTGELFF.

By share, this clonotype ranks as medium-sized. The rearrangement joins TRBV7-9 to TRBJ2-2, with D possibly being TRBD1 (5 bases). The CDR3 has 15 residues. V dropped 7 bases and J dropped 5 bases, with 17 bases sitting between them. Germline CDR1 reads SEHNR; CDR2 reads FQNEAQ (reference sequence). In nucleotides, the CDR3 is TGTGCCAGCAACTTGCGAAGGGGCAATACCGGGGAGCTGTTTTTT. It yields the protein CASNLRRGNTGELFF.

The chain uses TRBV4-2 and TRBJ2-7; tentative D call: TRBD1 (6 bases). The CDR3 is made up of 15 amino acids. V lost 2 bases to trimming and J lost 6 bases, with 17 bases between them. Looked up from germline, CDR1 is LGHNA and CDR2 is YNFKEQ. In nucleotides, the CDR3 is TGTGCCAGCAGCCAACCCGGGACAATGGACTCCGAGCAGTACTTC. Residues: CASSQPGTMDSEQYF.

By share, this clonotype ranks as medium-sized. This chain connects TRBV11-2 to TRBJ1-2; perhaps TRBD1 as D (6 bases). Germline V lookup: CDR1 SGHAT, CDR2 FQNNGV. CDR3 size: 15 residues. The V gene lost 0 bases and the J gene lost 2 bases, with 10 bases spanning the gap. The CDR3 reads CASSLERGANYGYTF. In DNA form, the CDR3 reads TGTGCCAGCAGCTTAGAACGGGGGGCCAACTATGGCTACACCTTC.

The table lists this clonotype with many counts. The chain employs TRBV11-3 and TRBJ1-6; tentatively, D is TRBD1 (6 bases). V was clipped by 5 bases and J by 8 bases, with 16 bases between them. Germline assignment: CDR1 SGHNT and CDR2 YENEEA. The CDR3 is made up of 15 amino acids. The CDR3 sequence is CASSVLQGTDSPLHF. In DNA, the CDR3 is TGTGCCAGCAGCGTTTTACAGGGAACGGATTCACCCCTCCACTTT.

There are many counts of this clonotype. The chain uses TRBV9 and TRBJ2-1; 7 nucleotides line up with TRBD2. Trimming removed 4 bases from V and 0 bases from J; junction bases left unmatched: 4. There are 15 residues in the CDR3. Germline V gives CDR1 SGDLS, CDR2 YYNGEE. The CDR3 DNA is TGTGCCAGCAGCCCCGGACTAGTCTCCTACAATGAGCAGTTCTTC. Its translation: CASSPGLVSYNEQFF.

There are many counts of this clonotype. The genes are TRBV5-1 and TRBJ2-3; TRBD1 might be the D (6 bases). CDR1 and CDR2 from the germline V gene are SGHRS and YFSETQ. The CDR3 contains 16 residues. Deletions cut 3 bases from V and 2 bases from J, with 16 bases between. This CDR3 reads CASSYLQGSFTDTQYF. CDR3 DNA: TGCGCCAGCAGCTACCTACAGGGTAGTTTCACAGATACGCAGTATTTT.

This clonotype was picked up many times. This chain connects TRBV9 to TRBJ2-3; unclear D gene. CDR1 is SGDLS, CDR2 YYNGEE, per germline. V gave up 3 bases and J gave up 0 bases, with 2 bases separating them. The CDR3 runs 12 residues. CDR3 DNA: TGTGCCAGCAGCGCAAGCACAGATACGCAGTATTTT. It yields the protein CASSASTDTQYF.

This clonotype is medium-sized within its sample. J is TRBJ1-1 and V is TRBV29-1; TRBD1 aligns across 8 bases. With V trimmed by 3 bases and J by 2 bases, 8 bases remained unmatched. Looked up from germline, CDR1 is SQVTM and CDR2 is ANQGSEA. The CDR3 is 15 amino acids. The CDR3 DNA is TGCAGCGTTGAGATATGGACAGGGAGTAACACTGAAGCTTTCTTT. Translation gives CSVEIWTGSNTEAFF.

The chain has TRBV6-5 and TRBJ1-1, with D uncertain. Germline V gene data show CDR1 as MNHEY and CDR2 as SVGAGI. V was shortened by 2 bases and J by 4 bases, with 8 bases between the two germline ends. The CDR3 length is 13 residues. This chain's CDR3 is CASSYGGGTEAFF. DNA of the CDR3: TGTGCCAGCAGTTACGGAGGAGGCACTGAAGCTTTCTTT.

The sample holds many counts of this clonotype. The DNA for the CDR3 is TGCGCCAGCAGCTTTGTAGACCTTGGGGAGCAGTACTTC. Translating it yields CASSFVDLGEQYF. The chain recombines TRBV5-1 with TRBJ2-7; no clear D gene. Germline CDR1 and CDR2: SGHRS and YFSETQ. This CDR3 comprises 13 residues. V was trimmed by 2 bases and J by 7 bases, leaving 13 bases between them.

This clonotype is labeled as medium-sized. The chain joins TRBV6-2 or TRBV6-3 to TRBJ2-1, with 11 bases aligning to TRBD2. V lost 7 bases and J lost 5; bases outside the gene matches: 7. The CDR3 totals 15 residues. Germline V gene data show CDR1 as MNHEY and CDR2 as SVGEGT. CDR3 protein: CASIPVLAGDNEQFF. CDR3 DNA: TGTGCCAGCATCCCGGTACTAGCGGGAGACAATGAGCAGTTCTTC.

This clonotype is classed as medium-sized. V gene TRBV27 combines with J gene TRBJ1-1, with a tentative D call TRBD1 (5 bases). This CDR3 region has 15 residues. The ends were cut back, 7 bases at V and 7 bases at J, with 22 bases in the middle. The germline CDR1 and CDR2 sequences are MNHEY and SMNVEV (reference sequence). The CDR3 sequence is CASKKRGGGRDEAFF. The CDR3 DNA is TGTGCCAGCAAAAAACGGGGGGGAGGTCGTGATGAAGCTTTCTTT.

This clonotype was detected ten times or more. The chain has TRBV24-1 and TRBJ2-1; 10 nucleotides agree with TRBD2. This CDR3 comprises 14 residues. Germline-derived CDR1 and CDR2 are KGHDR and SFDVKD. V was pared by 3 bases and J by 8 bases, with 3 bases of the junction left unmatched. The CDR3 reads CATSDRTSGDEQFF. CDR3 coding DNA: TGTGCCACCAGTGATAGGACTAGCGGCGATGAGCAGTTCTTC.

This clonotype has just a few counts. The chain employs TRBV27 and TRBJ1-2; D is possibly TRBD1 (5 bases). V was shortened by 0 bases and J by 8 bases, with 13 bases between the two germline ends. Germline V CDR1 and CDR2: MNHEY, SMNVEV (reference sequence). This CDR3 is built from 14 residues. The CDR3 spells CASSLSPGLSGYTF. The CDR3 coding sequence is TGTGCCAGCAGTTTATCGCCAGGGTTAAGCGGCTACACCTTC.

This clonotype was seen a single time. The CDR3 protein is CASSVAGNQETQYF. CDR3 DNA sequence: TGTGCCAGCAGTGTAGCGGGGAACCAAGAGACCCAGTACTTC. The V call is TRBV5-4, the J call TRBJ2-5; TRBD2 matches at 8 bases. The CDR3 runs to 14 residues. CDR1 and CDR2 from the germline V gene are SGHNT and YYREEE (reference sequence). Trimming cost V 5 bases and J 0 bases; bases outside gene matches: 3.

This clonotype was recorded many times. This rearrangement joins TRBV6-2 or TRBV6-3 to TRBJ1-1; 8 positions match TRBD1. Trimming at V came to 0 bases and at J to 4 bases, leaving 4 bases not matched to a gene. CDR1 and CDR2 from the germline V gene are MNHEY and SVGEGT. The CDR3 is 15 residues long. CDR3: CASSYSPTGGTEAFF. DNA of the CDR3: TGTGCCAGCAGTTACTCGCCAACAGGGGGCACTGAAGCTTTCTTT.

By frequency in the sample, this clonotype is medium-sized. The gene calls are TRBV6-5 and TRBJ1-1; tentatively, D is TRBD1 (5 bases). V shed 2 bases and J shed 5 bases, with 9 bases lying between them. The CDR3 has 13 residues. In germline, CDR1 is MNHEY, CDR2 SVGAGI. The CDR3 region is CASSYRAGTEAFF. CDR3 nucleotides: TGTGCCAGCAGTTACCGGGCAGGGACTGAAGCTTTCTTT.

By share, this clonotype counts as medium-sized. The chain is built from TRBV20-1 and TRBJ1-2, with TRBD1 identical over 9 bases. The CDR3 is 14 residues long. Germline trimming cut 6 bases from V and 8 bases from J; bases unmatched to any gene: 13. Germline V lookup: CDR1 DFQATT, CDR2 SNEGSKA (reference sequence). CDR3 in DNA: TGCAGTGCCCTCATACGGGACAGGGCTTGGGGCTACACCTTC. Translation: CSALIRDRAWGYTF.